These T cell receptor beta chains were read from a single sample in a study of shared clonotypes between healthy human individuals. TCRdb's copy holds only in-frame clones and misses some; the assay was immunoSEQ multiplex PCR. In the table there are around 2.1 million clones, 90% to 95% of which are singletons. Material: naive CD8+ T cells from PBMCs. Every receptor here comes from a man younger than 30 in good health. Some clones in this sample may be carry-over from other donors' samples. Each CDR3 is given without its conserved first and last residue.

v_gene,j_gene,CDR3aa
TRBV5-4,TRBJ2-5,ASSQGVAGLQETQY
TRBV4-2,TRBJ2-2,ASSPDRGWTGELF
TRBV29-1,TRBJ1-4,SVSGQTTGKLF
TRBV9,TRBJ2-5,ASSSRAGRQETQY
TRBV5-1,TRBJ2-7,ASSFSGGSYEQY
TRBV14,TRBJ2-1,ASSPGPGQGNNEQF
TRBV10-3,TRBJ2-7,AITSGLAGFGSYEQY
TRBV28,TRBJ2-7,ASSRNTLAALSYEQY
TRBV4-3,TRBJ2-7,ASSRDRGLYEQY
TRBV7-9,TRBJ2-7,ASSSPMEGWTYEQY
TRBV30,TRBJ2-3,AWSVLAGLGDTQY
TRBV4-3,TRBJ2-7,ASSQDFPKTYEQY
TRBV5-6,TRBJ2-7,ASSPLGELLSEQY
TRBV7-9,TRBJ2-7,ASSSAFLVYEQY
TRBV12-5,TRBJ1-5,ASGLVEPDSHLKQPQH
TRBV6-6,TRBJ1-2,ASSSGTGGASGYT
TRBV5-6,TRBJ2-1,ASSLSGRAGEQF
TRBV11-3,TRBJ2-7,ASSPYDRASEQY
TRBV6-1,TRBJ2-7,ATGSDGYYEQY
TRBV5-8,TRBJ2-1,ASSLGTAEGPNEQF
TRBV9,TRBJ2-7,ASSGSDIYEQY
TRBV15,TRBJ1-1,ATSREGFWAEAF
TRBV7-3,TRBJ2-2,ASSEGTTGELF
TRBV6-1,TRBJ1-1,ASSEAPPGAHPVTEAF
TRBV27,TRBJ2-1,ASSLWGGLEQF
TRBV9,TRBJ2-7,ASSVGVQGGEQY
TRBV29-1,TRBJ2-7,SAQGPNTYEQY
TRBV7-9,TRBJ1-2,ASSSRGSSTTPNYGYT
TRBV30,TRBJ1-3,AWNRRATGNTIY
TRBV5-4,TRBJ1-1,ASSKTNTEAF